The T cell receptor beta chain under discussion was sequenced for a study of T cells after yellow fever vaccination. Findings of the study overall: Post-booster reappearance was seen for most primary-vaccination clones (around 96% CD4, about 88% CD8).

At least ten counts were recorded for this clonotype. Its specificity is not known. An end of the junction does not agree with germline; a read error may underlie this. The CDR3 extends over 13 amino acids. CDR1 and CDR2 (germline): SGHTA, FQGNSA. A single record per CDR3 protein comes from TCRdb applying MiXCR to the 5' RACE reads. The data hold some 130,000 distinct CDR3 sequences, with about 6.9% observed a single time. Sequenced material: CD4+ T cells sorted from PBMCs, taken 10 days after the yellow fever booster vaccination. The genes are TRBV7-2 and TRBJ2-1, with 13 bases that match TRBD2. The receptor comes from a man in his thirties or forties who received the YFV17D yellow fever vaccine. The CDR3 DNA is TGTGCCAGCAGCTTAGGTATCGGGACTAGCGGGATCTTC. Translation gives CASSLGIGTSGIF.